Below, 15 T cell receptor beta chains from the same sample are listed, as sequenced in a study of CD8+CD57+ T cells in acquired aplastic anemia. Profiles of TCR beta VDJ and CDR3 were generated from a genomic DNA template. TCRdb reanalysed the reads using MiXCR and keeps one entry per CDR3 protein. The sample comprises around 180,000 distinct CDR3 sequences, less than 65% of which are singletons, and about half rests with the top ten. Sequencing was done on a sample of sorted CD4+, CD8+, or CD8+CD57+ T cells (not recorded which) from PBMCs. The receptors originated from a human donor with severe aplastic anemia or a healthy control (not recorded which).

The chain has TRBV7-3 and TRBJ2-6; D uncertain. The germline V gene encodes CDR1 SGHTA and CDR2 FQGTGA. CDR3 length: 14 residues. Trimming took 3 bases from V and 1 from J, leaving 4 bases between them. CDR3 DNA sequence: TGTGCCAGCAGCTTCTCATCTGGGGCCAACGTCCTGACTTTC. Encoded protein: CASSFSSGANVLTF.

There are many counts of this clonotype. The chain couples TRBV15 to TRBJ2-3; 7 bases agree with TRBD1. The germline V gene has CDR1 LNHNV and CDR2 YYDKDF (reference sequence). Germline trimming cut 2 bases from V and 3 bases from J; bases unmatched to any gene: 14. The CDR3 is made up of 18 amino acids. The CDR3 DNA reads TGTGCCACCAGCAGATCCAGGGGGACGCTAGTTCGGACAGATACGCAGTATTTT. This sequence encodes CATSRSRGTLVRTDTQYF.

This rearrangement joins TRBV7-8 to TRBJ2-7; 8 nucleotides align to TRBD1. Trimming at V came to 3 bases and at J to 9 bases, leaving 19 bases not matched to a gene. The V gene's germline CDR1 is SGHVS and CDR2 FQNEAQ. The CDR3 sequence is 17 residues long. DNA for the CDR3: TGTGCCAGCAGCTTTCGGTCGGAGGACAGGGAGACTTCGGGGCAGTACTTC. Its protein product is CASSFRSEDRETSGQYF.

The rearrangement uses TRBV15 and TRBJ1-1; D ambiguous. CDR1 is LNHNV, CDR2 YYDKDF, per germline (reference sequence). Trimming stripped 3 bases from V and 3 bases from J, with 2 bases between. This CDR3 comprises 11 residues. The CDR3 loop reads CATSSYTEAFF. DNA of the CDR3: TGTGCCACCAGCAGCTACACTGAAGCTTTCTTT.

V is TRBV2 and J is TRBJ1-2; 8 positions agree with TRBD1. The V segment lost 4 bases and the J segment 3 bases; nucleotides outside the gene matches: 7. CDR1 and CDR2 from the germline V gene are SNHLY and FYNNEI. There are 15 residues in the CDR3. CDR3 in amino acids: CASSVGQGQDYGYTF. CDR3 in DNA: TGTGCCAGCAGTGTGGGTCAGGGACAGGACTATGGCTACACCTTC.

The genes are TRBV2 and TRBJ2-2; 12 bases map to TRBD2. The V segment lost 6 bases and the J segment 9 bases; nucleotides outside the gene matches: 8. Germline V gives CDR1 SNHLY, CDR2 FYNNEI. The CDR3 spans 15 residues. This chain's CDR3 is CASRPLAGGNWELFF. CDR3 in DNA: TGTGCCAGCAGACCACTAGCGGGGGGTAATTGGGAGCTGTTTTTT.

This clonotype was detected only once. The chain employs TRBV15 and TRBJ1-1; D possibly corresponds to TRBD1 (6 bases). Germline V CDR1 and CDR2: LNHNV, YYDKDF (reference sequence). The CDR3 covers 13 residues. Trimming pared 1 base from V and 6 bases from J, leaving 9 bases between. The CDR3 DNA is TGTGCCACCAGCAGAGTCGGGGGGCCTGAAGCTTTCTTT. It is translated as CATSRVGGPEAFF.

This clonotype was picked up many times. The CDR3 DNA follows: TGTGCCAGTGCTTGGGGTAATACCTACGAGCAGTACTTC. It translates to CASAWGNTYEQYF. This chain links TRBV7-8 with TRBJ2-7; D remains ambiguous. Germline lookup yields CDR1 SGHVS and CDR2 FQNEAQ. Trimming pared 9 bases from V and 2 bases from J, leaving 14 bases between. The CDR3 is 13 amino acids. Combining the CDR3 with reference TRBV7-8 and TRBJ2-7 gives the whole variable domain GAGVSQSPRYKVAKRGQDVALRCDPISGHVSLFWYQQALGQGPEFLTYFQNEAQLDKSGLPSDRFFAERPEGSVSTLKIQRTQQEDSAVYLCASAWGNTYEQYFGPGTRLTVT.

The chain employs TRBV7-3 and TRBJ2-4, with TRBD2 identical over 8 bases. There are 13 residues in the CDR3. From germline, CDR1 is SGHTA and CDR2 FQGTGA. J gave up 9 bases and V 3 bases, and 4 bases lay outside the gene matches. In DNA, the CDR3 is TGTGCCAGCAGCTTGGGGCGGGAGGCCATTCAGTACTTC. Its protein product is CASSLGREAIQYF. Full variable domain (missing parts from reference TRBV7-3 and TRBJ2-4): GAGVSQTPSNKVTEKGKYVELRCDPISGHTALYWYRQSLGQGPEFLIYFQGTGAADDSGLPNDRFFAVRPEGSVSTLKIQRTERGDSAVYLCASSLGREAIQYFGAGTRLSVL.

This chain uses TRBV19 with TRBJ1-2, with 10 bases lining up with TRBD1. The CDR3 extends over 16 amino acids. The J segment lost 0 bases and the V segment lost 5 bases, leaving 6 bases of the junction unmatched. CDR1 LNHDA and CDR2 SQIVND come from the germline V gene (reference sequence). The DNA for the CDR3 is TGTGCCAGTAGTGGGACAGGGGCAATATCTAACTATGGCTACACCTTC. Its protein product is CASSGTGAISNYGYTF.

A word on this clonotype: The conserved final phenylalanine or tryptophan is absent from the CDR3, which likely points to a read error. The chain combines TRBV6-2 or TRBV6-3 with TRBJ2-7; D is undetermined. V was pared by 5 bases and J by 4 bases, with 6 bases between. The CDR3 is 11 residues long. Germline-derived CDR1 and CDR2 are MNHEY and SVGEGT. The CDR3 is CASSLGYEQYS. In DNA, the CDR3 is TGTGCCAGCAGTCTGGGGTACGAGCAGTACTCC.

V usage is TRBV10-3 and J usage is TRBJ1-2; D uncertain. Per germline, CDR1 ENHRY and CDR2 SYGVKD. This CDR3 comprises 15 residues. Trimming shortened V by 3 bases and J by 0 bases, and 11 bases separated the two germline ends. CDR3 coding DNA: TGTGCCATCAGTGAATCTTTCCGCACTAACTATGGCTACACCTTC. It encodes CAISESFRTNYGYTF.

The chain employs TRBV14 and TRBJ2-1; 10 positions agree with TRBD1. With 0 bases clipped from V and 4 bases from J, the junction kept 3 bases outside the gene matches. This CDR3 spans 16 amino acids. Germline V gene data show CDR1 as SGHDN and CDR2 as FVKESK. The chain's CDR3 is CASSQDRDRGYNEQFF. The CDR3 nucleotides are TGTGCCAGCAGCCAAGATAGGGACAGGGGATACAATGAGCAGTTCTTC.

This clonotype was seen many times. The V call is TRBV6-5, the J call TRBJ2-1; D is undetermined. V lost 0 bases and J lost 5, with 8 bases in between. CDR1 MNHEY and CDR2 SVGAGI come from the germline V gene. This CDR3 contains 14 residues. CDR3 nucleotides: TGTGCCAGCAGTTACTCCGATGTAGACAATGAGCAGTTCTTC. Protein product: CASSYSDVDNEQFF.

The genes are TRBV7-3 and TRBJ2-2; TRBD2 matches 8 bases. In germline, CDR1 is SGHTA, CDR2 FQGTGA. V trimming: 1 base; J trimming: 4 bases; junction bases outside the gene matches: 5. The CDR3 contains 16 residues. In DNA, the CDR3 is TGTGCCAGCAGCTTAAGTAGCGGGGTAGTCACCGGGGAGCTGTTTTTT. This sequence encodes CASSLSSGVVTGELFF.